Described below is a single T cell receptor (beta chain) sequence and its context. This clone's antigen is unknown. Per-base qualities were not stored, and no clone one base away is much larger. Library method: the immunoSEQ multiplex PCR assay. This immuneACCESS table, as held by TCRdb, lists in-frame sequences with V and J called but not all clones. Of the missing ones, under half trace to an unresolved V gene in checked studies; the others have no known cause. Across this sample there are approximately 83,000 clones, with approximately 95% seen only once. The biggest ten clones account for around 1.4% of the sample. The data were taken from a study of control samples from healthy donors and cancer patients (dated by TCRdb to between 2020 and 2021). A distance of 13 bases separates the germline ends of V and J, which lose 2 bases and 0 bases respectively. The germline V gene (reference sequence) supplies CDR1 SEHNR and CDR2 FQNEAQ. There are 16 amino acids in the CDR3, from cysteine to phenylalanine inclusive. Only CDR3 DNA remains: 48 bases, in frame from the first base.

The TCR comes from a woman aged 25 to 45 in good health. The chain is assembled from TRBV7-9 and TRBJ1-1; a tentative D match to TRBD1 spans 6 bases. Input material: blood. The CDR3 here reads CASSLQGGLMNTEAFF. The sequence in DNA is TGTGCCAGCAGCTTACAAGGGGGGCTGATGAACACTGAAGCTTTCTTT.